These 27 T cell receptor beta chains came from one sample sequenced in a study of cytomegalovirus exposure and HLA in healthy donors. With 60 Vbeta and 13 Jbeta primers, the PCR was carried out. Generated by immunoSEQ multiplex PCR, the TCRdb table keeps only in-frame clones and is missing some. This repertoire shows 150,000 to 200,000 clones, under 80% found once; its top ten account for 2% to 3%. Material for sequencing was PBMCs. Receptors were obtained from a human donor in good health.

This clone was recorded once. The chain carries TRBV2 and TRBJ2-7; a possible D gene is TRBD2 (6 bases). The CDR3 consists of 17 residues. The germline V gene has CDR1 SNHLY and CDR2 FYNNEI. V gave up 1 base and J gave up 3 bases, with 19 bases separating them. DNA of the CDR3: TGTGCCAGCAGTGAAGTCGGGAGAGGGGTCGGCGACTACGAGCAGTACTTC. Translated, it gives CASSEVGRGVGDYEQYF.

The gene calls are TRBV19 and TRBJ1-2; D is possibly TRBD1 (6 bases). V gave up 3 bases and J gave up 8 bases, with 13 bases separating them. CDR3 length: 13 amino acids. Germline V lookup: CDR1 LNHDA, CDR2 SQIVND (reference sequence). CDR3 amino acids: CASSMARGGGYTF. CDR3 sequence (DNA): TGTGCCAGTAGTATGGCCAGGGGTGGCGGCTACACCTTC.

The genes are TRBV11-1 and TRBJ1-1; D uncertain. The germline V and J ends were trimmed by 5 bases and 5 bases, with 6 bases remaining between them. The CDR3 runs to 11 residues. Germline V CDR1 and CDR2: SGHAT, FQDESV (reference sequence). The CDR3 here is CASSQWTEAFF. Here the CDR3 DNA reads TGTGCCAGCAGCCAGTGGACTGAAGCTTTCTTT.

The chain joins TRBV20-1 to TRBJ1-3; no clear D gene. The CDR3 sequence is 11 residues long. V gave up 0 bases and J gave up 10 bases, with 7 bases separating them. Germline V gene data show CDR1 as DFQATT and CDR2 as SNEGSKA (reference sequence). The CDR3 DNA reads TGCAGTGCTAGAGATCTCGAGACCATATATTTT. It yields the protein CSARDLETIYF.

This clone was seen more than once but under ten times. This chain connects TRBV19 to TRBJ2-5; D possibly corresponds to TRBD2 (7 bases). The CDR3 sequence is 13 residues long. Trimming removed 5 bases from V and 2 bases from J, with 9 bases in between. In germline, CDR1 is LNHDA, CDR2 SQIVND (reference sequence). In nucleotides, the CDR3 is TGTGCCAGTAGTGGGGGGGCTCAAGAGACCCAGTACTTC. Protein product: CASSGGAQETQYF.

CDR3 DNA sequence: TGTGCCAGCTCCCTAAAAACTAGCGGGGATCCCACAGATACGCAGTATTTT. Residues: CASSLKTSGDPTDTQYF. The V gene is TRBV18, the J gene TRBJ2-3; 10 positions agree with TRBD2. This CDR3 contains 17 residues. CDR1 is KGHSH, CDR2 LQKENI, per germline. J gave up 2 bases and V 6 bases, and 11 bases lay outside the gene matches.

V gene TRBV7-6 combines with J gene TRBJ2-1; a weak D match, TRBD2 (5 bases). V lost 1 base and J 4 bases, leaving 17 bases between the germline ends. CDR1 is SGHVS and CDR2 is FNYEAQ in the germline V gene. The CDR3 has 17 residues. In DNA, the CDR3 is TGTGCCAGCAGCTTAGATGTTCAGCGCCAGCGGTACAATGAGCAGTTCTTC. This sequence encodes CASSLDVQRQRYNEQFF.

The J gene is TRBJ2-3, the V gene TRBV5-4, with 8 nucleotides matching TRBD1. Trimming removed 3 bases from V and 5 bases from J; junction bases left unmatched: 5. Looked up from germline, CDR1 is SGHNT and CDR2 is YYREEE (reference sequence). The CDR3 is 14 amino acids. Here the CDR3 reads CASSSDRVRDTQYF. The DNA of the CDR3 is TGTGCCAGCAGCTCGGACAGGGTGAGAGATACGCAGTATTTT.

The chain carries TRBV2 and TRBJ2-5, with TRBD2 matching 10 bases. Germline CDR1 reads SNHLY; CDR2 reads FYNNEI. This CDR3 spans 16 amino acids. Germline trimming cut 8 bases from V and 4 bases from J; bases unmatched to any gene: 13. The CDR3 loop is CASRRVAGGLGETQYF. The CDR3 nucleotides are TGTGCCAGCCGCCGGGTAGCGGGGGGTTTAGGAGAGACCCAGTACTTC. Using reference TRBV2 and TRBJ2-5 for the parts outside the CDR3, the full variable domain is EPEVTQTPSHQVTQMGQEVILRCVPISNHLYFYWYRQILGQKVEFLVSFYNNEISEKSEIFDDQFSVERPDGSNFTLKIRSTKLEDSAMYFCASRRVAGGLGETQYFGPGTRLLVL.

There are a few counts of this clone. The V gene is TRBV6-5, the J gene TRBJ2-3; 9 bases match TRBD2. Germline-derived CDR1 and CDR2 are MNHEY and SVGAGI. This CDR3 comprises 15 residues. The trim removed 6 bases at V and 2 bases at J, leaving 6 bases unmatched. CDR3 residues: CASSRPSGATDTQYF. CDR3 DNA sequence: TGTGCCAGCAGCCGACCTAGCGGGGCCACAGATACGCAGTATTTT.

The chain links TRBV11-2 to TRBJ2-1; D is perhaps TRBD1 (5 bases). This CDR3 spans 16 amino acids. V was clipped by 5 bases and J by 4 bases, with 18 bases between them. Germline V lookup: CDR1 SGHAT, CDR2 FQNNGV. The CDR3 DNA reads TGTGCCAGCAGCACATTGTCAGGGCTACGGTACAATGAGCAGTTCTTC. Translation gives CASSTLSGLRYNEQFF. The whole variable domain, filled in from reference TRBV11-2 and TRBJ2-1, reads EAGVAQSPRYKIIEKRQSVAFWCNPISGHATLYWYQQILGQGPKLLIQFQNNGVVDDSQLPKDRFSAERLKGVDSTLKIQPAKLEDSAVYLCASSTLSGLRYNEQFFGPGTRLTVL.

The chain carries TRBV15 and TRBJ2-5; 9 bases are shared with TRBD2. J lost 3 bases, V lost 3 bases, and 5 bases had no gene match. Germline assignment: CDR1 LNHNV and CDR2 YYDKDF (reference sequence). The CDR3 has 15 amino acids. The CDR3 protein is CATSRRRLAEETQYF. The CDR3 nucleotides read TGTGCCACCAGCAGGAGGAGACTAGCGGAAGAGACCCAGTACTTC.

This clone was seen once. V gene TRBV6-1 combines with J gene TRBJ2-5; TRBD2 is a possible D gene (5 bases). The ends were cut back, 6 bases at V and 1 base at J, with 12 bases in the middle. The CDR3 has 14 amino acids. Germline V gives CDR1 MNHNS, CDR2 SASEGT. The CDR3 DNA reads TGTGCCAGCAGCGGACTGGGCTCCCAAGAGACCCAGTACTTC. This encodes CASSGLGSQETQYF.

V usage is TRBV5-6 and J usage is TRBJ2-5, with a weak D call TRBD2 (6 bases). Germline CDR1 reads SGHDT; CDR2 reads YYEEEE. The CDR3 spans 14 residues. The ends were cut back, 2 bases at V and 5 bases at J, with 13 bases in the middle. The CDR3 region has the DNA TGTGCCAGCAGCTTATTCGGGGGTGGGGAGACCCAGTACTTC. As protein: CASSLFGGGETQYF.

The chain is built from TRBV5-5 and TRBJ1-2, with a tentative D call TRBD1 (5 bases). CDR1 SGHKS and CDR2 YYEKEE come from the germline V gene (reference sequence). This CDR3 is built from 15 residues. Trimming left V 0 bases short and J 0 bases short, with 9 bases between. CDR3 bases: TGTGCCAGCAGCTTGGGAGCAGGGTCTAACTATGGCTACACCTTC. Translated: CASSLGAGSNYGYTF.

The V gene is TRBV5-1, the J gene TRBJ2-2; 9 nucleotides match TRBD1. The V and J ends lost 3 bases and 0 bases, in that order; junction bases with no gene match: 0. The germline V gene encodes CDR1 SGHRS and CDR2 YFSETQ. CDR3 length: 15 amino acids. CDR3 sequence (DNA): TGCGCCAGCAGCTGGGACAGGGCGAACACCGGGGAGCTGTTTTTT. Translation: CASSWDRANTGELFF.

The CDR3 sequence: CASSQEAGREYTEAFF. CDR3 in DNA: TGCGCCAGCAGTCAGGAAGCGGGCAGGGAGTACACTGAAGCTTTCTTT. The chain links TRBV23-1 to TRBJ1-1; TRBD1 might be the D (5 bases). TRBV23-1 is identified as an open reading frame with a role that is uncertain. The CDR3 runs 16 residues. Trimming took off 3 bases at V and 3 bases at J, with 17 bases between the two ends.

The chain uses TRBV19 and TRBJ1-5, with D unresolved. CDR3 length equals 17 residues. Germline CDR1 LNHDA, CDR2 SQIVND (reference sequence). Trimming pared 11 bases from V and 0 bases from J, leaving 23 bases between. Here the CDR3 reads CAAGWNRGGYSNQPQHF. Written as DNA, the CDR3 is TGTGCCGCCGGCTGGAATAGAGGAGGGTATAGCAATCAGCCCCAGCATTTT.

This sequence joins TRBV14 and TRBJ1-1, with 7 positions matching TRBD1. The CDR3 has 14 amino acids. CDR1 is SGHDN and CDR2 is FVKESK in the germline V gene. The V segment lost 2 bases and the J segment 0 bases; nucleotides outside the gene matches: 0. CDR3 in DNA: TGTGCCAGCAGCCAACAGGGGGTGAACACTGAAGCTTTCTTT. Protein: CASSQQGVNTEAFF. The full variable domain, with the rest looked up from reference TRBV14 and TRBJ1-1, is EAGVTQFPSHSVIEKGQTVTLRCDPISGHDNLYWYRRVMGKEIKFLLHFVKESKQDESGMPNNRFLAERTGGTYSTLKVQPAELEDSGVYFCASSQQGVNTEAFFGQGTRLTVV.

There are a few counts of this clone. The chain joins TRBV4-3 to TRBJ2-5; 9 nucleotides match TRBD1. CDR3 length equals 15 residues. Germline values: CDR1 LGHNA, CDR2 YSLEER. Trimming cost V 4 bases and J 3 bases; bases outside gene matches: 6. CDR3 in amino acids: CASSPGTGSEETQYF. CDR3 in DNA: TGCGCCAGCAGCCCAGGGACAGGGAGTGAAGAGACCCAGTACTTC.

V gene TRBV9 combines with J gene TRBJ1-1; tentatively, D is TRBD1 (5 bases). CDR3 length equals 19 residues. Germline assignment: CDR1 SGDLS and CDR2 YYNGEE. The ends were cut back, 1 base at V and 0 bases at J, with 22 bases in the middle. CDR3 sequence (DNA): TGTGCCAGCAGCGTAAACAGTGGGCCTGGGGCCAACTTGAACACTGAAGCTTTCTTT. This encodes CASSVNSGPGANLNTEAFF.

The gene calls are TRBV19 and TRBJ1-2, with D hard to call. Between the trimmed V and J ends, which lost 0 bases and 3 bases, there was a span of 11 bases. This CDR3 spans 15 amino acids. CDR1 and CDR2 from the germline V gene are LNHDA and SQIVND (reference sequence). CDR3 residues: CASSIDLQVYYGYTF. The CDR3 region has the DNA TGTGCCAGTAGTATAGATCTCCAGGTATACTATGGCTACACCTTC.

This clone was seen a single time. The chain uses TRBV7-3 and TRBJ1-3, with a possible D match to TRBD1 (5 bases). Trimming cost V 3 bases and J 0 bases, with 15 bases left between them. This CDR3 contains 17 residues. Looked up from germline, CDR1 is SGHTA and CDR2 is FQGTGA. CDR3 DNA: TGTGCCAGCAGCTTCGCAGGGCCTGCTTCCTCTGGAAACACCATATATTTT. Encoded protein: CASSFAGPASSGNTIYF.

The genes are TRBV10-3 and TRBJ2-3; 12 bases fit TRBD2. After removal of 7 bases from V and 2 bases from J, the junction contained 4 bases not matched to a gene. Germline V CDR1 and CDR2: ENHRY, SYGVKD. CDR3 length: 15 residues. The CDR3 DNA follows: TGTGCCATCACCCCTAGCGGGGGGGCCACAGATACGCAGTATTTT. It is translated as CAITPSGGATDTQYF.

The chain is built from TRBV5-1 and TRBJ1-3, with 8 bases lining up with TRBD1. Trimming took 0 bases from V and 3 from J; bases not matched to a gene: 2. Germline V gene sequence: CDR1 SGHRS, CDR2 YFSETQ. The CDR3 is made up of 15 amino acids. CDR3 protein: CASSLGTGSGNTIYF. CDR3 coding DNA: TGCGCCAGCAGCTTGGGGACAGGGAGTGGAAACACCATATATTTT.

This sequence joins TRBV11-2 and TRBJ1-4, with 8 nucleotides matching TRBD1. Trimming removed 5 bases from V and 2 bases from J; junction bases left unmatched: 7. The germline V gene has CDR1 SGHAT and CDR2 FQNNGV. CDR3 length equals 16 residues. Written as DNA, the CDR3 is TGTGCCAGCAGCCATAGACAGGGGAGGACTAATGAAAAACTGTTTTTT. This codes for CASSHRQGRTNEKLFF.

V gene TRBV30 combines with J gene TRBJ1-3; D gene uncertain. Germline CDR1 is GTSNPN and CDR2 is SVGIG (reference sequence). The length of the CDR3 is 15 residues. The V gene lost 0 bases and the J gene lost 5 bases, with 14 bases spanning the gap. The chain's CDR3 is CAWSVLNLWRNTIYF. CDR3 nucleotides: TGTGCCTGGAGTGTATTAAATTTGTGGCGAAACACCATATATTTT.